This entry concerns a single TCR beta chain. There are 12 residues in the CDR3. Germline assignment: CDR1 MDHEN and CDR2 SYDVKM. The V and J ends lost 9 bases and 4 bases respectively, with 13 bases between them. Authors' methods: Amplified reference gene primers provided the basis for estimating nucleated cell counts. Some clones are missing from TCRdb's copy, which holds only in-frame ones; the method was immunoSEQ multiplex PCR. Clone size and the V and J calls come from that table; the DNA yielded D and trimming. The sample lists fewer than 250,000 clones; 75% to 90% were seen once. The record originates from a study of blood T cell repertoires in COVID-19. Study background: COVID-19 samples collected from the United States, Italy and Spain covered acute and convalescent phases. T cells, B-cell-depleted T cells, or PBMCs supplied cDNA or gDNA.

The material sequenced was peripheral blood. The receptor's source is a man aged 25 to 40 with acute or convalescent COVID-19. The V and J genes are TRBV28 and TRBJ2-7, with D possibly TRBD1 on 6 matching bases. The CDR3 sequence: CASGRQAYEQYF. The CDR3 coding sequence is TGTGCCAGTGGACGACAGGCTTACGAGCAGTACTTC.